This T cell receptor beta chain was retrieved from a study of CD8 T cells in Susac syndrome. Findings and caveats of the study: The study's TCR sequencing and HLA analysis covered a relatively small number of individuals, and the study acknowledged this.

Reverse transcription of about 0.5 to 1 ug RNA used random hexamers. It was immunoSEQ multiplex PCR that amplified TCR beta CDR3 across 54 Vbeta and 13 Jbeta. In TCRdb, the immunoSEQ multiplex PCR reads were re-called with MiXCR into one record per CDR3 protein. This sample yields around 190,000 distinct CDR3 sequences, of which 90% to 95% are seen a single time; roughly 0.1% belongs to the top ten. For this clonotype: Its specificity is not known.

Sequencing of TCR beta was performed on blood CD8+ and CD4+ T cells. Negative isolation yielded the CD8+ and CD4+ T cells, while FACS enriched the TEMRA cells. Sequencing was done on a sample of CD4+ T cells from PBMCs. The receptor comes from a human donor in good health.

CDR3 residues: CASSLLVQGPYNEQFF. CDR3 nucleotide sequence: TGTGCCAGCAGCTTACTGGTGCAGGGCCCCTACAATGAGCAGTTCTTC. The V call is TRBV7-9, the J call TRBJ2-1; a possible D gene is TRBD1 (5 bases). Deletions cut 2 bases from V and 2 bases from J, with 13 bases between. This CDR3 comprises 16 residues. The germline CDR1 and CDR2 sequences are SEHNR and FQNEAQ (reference sequence).